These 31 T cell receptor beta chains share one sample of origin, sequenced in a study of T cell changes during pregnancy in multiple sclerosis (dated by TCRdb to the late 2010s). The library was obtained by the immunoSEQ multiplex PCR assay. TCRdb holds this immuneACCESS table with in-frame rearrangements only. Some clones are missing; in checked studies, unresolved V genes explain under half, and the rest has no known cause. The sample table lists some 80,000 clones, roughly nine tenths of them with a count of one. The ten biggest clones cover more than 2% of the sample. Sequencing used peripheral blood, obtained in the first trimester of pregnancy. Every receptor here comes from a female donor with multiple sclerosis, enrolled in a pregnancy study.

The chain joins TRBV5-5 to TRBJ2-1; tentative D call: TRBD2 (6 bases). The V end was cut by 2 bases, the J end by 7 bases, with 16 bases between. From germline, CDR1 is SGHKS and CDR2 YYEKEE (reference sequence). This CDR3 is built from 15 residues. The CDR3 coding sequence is TGTGCCAGCAGCTTAGCGGGTCCCGAGGGGAATGAGCAGTTCTTC. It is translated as CASSLAGPEGNEQFF.

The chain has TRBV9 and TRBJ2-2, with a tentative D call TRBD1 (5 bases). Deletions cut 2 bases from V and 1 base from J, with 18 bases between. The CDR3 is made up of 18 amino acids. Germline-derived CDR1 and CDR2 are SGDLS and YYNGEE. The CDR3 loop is CASSVSLGANWNTGELFF. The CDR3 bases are TGTGCCAGCAGCGTGAGTCTTGGGGCTAACTGGAACACCGGGGAGCTGTTTTTT.

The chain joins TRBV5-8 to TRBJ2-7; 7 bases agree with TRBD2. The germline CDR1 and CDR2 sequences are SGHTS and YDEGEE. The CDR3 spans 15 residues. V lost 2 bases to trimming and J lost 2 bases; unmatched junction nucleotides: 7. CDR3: CASSFRASGTYEQYF. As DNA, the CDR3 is TGTGCCAGCAGCTTCCGGGCTAGCGGAACCTACGAGCAGTACTTC.

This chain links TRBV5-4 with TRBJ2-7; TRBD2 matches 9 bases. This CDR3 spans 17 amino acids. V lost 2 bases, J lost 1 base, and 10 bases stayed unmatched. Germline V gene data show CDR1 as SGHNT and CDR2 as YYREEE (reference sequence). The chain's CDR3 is CASSLGLAGYPSYEQYF. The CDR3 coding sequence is TGTGCCAGCAGCTTAGGTCTAGCGGGGTACCCATCCTACGAGCAGTACTTC.

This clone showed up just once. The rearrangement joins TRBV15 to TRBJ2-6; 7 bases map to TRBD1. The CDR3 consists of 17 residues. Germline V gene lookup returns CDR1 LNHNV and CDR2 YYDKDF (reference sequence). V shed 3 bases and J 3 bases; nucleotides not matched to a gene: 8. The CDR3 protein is CATSRGQTTDGANVLTF. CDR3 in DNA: TGTGCCACCAGCAGGGGACAGACAACCGATGGGGCCAACGTCCTGACTTTC.

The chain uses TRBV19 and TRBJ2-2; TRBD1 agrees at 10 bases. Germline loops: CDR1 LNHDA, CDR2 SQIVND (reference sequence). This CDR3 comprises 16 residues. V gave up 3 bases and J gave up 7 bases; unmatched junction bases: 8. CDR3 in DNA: TGTGCCAGTAGTATTCCTCGACAGGGGGCCGGCGGGGAGCTGTTTTTT. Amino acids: CASSIPRQGAGGELFF.

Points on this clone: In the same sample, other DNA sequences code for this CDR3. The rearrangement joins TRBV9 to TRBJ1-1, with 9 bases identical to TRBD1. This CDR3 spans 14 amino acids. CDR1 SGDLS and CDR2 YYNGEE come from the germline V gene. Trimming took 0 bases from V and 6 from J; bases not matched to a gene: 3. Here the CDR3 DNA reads TGTGCCAGCAGCGTAGCGGGACAGGGCTCTGAAGCTTTCTTT. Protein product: CASSVAGQGSEAFF.

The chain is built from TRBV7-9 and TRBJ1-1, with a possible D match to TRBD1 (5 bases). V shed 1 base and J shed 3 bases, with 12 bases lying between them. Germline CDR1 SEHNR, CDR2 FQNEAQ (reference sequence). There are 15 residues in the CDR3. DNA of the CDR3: TGTGCCAGCAGCTTAGGGCGCAGGGCAGACACTGAAGCTTTCTTT. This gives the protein CASSLGRRADTEAFF.

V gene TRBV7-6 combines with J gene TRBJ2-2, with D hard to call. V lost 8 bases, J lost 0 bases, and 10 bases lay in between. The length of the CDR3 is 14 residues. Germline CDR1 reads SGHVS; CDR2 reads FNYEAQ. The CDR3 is CASAISSNTGELFF. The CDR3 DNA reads TGTGCCAGCGCCATTAGCTCGAACACCGGGGAGCTGTTTTTT.

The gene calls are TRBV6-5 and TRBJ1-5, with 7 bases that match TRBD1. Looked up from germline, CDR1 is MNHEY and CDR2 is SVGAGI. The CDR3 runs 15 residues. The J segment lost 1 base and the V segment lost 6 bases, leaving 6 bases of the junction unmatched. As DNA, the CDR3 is TGTGCCAGCAGCCCTGGGACAGTGAGCAATCAGCCCCAGCATTTT. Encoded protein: CASSPGTVSNQPQHF.

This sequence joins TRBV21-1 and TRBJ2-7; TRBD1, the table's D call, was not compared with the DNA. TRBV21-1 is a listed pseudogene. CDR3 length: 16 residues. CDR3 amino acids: CASSKARDRGLNEQYF. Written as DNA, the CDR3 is TGTGCCAGCAGCAAAGCTCGGGACAGGGGGCTTAACGAGCAGTACTTC.

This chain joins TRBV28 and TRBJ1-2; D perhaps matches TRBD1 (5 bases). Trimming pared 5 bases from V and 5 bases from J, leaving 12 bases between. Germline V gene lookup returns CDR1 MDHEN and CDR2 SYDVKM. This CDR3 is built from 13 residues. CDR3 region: CASSQIGVYGYTF. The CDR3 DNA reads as TGTGCCAGCAGTCAGATAGGGGTGTATGGCTACACCTTC.

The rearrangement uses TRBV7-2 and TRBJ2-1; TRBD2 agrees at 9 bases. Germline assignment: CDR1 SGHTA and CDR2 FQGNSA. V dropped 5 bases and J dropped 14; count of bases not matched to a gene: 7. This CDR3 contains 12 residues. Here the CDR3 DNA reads TGTGCCAGCAGCCGGACTAGCGTGAGGAAGTTCTTC. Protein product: CASSRTSVRKFF.

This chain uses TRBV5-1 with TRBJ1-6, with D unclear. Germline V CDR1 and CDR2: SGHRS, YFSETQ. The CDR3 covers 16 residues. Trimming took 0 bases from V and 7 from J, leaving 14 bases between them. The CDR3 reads CASSLAGRTENSPLHF. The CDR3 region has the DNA TGCGCCAGCAGCTTGGCAGGTAGGACTGAGAATTCACCCCTCCACTTT. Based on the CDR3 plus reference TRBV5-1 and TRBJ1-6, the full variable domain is KAGVTQTPRYLIKTRGQQVTLSCSPISGHRSVSWYQQTPGQGLQFLFEYFSETQRNKGNFPGRFSGRQFSNSRSEMNVSTLELGDSALYLCASSLAGRTENSPLHFGNGTRLTVT.

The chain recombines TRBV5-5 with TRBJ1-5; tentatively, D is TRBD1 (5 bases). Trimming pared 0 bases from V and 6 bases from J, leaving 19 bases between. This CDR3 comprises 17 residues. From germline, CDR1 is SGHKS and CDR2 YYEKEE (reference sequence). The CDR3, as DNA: TGTGCCAGCAGCTTGGGTACGTTTAGCGGGGGAAGTCAGCCCCAGCATTTT. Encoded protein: CASSLGTFSGGSQPQHF.

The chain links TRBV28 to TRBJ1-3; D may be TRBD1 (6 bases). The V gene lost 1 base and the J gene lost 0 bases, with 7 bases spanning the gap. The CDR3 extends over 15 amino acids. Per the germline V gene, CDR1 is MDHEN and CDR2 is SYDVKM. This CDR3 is CASSLLGASGNTIYF. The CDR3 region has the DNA TGTGCCAGCAGTTTATTGGGGGCCTCTGGAAACACCATATATTTT.

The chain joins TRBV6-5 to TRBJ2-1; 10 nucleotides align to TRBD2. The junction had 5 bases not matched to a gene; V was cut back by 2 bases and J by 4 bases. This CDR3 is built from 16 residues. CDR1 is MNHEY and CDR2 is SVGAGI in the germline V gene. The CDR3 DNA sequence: TGTGCCAGCAGTTACGTTCCGACTAGCGGGTACAATGAGCAGTTCTTC. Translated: CASSYVPTSGYNEQFF.

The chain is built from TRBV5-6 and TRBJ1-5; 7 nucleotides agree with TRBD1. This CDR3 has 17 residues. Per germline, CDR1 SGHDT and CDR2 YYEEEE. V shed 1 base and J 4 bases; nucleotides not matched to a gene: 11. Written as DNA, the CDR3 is TGTGCCAGCAGCTTGAGTTCTCTGACAGGGAGGAATCAGCCCCAGCATTTT. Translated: CASSLSSLTGRNQPQHF.

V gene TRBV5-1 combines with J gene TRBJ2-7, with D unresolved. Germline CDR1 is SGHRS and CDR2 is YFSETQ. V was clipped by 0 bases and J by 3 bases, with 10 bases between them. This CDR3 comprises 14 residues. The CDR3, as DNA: TGCGCCAGCAGCTTGGGTCCCGAGATCTACGAGCAGTACTTC. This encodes CASSLGPEIYEQYF. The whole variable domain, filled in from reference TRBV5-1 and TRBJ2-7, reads KAGVTQTPRYLIKTRGQQVTLSCSPISGHRSVSWYQQTPGQGLQFLFEYFSETQRNKGNFPGRFSGRQFSNSRSEMNVSTLELGDSALYLCASSLGPEIYEQYFGPGTRLTVT.

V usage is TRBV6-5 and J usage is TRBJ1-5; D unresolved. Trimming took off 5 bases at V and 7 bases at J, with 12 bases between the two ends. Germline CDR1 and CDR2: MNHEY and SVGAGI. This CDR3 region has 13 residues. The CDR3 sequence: CASSGLLGQPQHF. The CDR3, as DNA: TGTGCCAGCAGTGGACTCCTCGGGCAGCCCCAGCATTTT.

This CDR3 reads CASAPGVTEAFF. The CDR3, as DNA: TGTGCCAGCGCCCCAGGGGTCACTGAAGCTTTCTTT. J is TRBJ1-1 and V is TRBV28; tentative D call: TRBD1 (6 bases). V was cut by 8 bases and J by 4 bases, with 11 bases left in between. CDR3 size: 12 residues. Germline loops: CDR1 MDHEN, CDR2 SYDVKM.

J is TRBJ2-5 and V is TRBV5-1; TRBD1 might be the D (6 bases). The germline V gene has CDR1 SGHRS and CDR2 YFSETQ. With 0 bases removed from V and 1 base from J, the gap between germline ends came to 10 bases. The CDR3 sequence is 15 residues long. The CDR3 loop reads CASSLARQVQETQYF. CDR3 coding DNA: TGCGCCAGCAGCTTGGCCCGACAGGTCCAAGAGACCCAGTACTTC.

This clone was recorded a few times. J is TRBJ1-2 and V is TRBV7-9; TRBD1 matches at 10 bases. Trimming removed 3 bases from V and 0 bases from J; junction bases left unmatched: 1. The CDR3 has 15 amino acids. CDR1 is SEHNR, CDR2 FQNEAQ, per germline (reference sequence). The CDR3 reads CASSLGQGTNYGYTF. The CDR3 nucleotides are TGTGCCAGCAGCTTGGGACAGGGGACTAACTATGGCTACACCTTC.

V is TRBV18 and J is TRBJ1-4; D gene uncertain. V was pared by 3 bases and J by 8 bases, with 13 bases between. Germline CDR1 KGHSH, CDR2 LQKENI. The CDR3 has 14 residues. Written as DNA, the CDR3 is TGTGCCAGCTCACCTGAGAGCCTGAGGGAAAAACTGTTTTTT. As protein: CASSPESLREKLFF.

CDR3 region: CASGGGLEQPQHF. The CDR3 DNA follows: TGTGCTAGCGGCGGGGGTCTTGAGCAGCCCCAGCATTTT. The chain joins TRBV7-7 to TRBJ1-5; TRBD1 is a possible D gene (5 bases). The V gene's germline CDR1 is SSHAT and CDR2 FNYEAQ (reference sequence). The CDR3 is made up of 13 amino acids.

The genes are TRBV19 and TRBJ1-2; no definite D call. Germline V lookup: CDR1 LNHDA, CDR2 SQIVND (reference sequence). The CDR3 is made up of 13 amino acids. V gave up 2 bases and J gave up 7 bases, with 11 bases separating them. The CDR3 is CASSITGVRGYTF. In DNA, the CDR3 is TGTGCCAGTAGTATAACGGGAGTCCGTGGCTACACCTTC.

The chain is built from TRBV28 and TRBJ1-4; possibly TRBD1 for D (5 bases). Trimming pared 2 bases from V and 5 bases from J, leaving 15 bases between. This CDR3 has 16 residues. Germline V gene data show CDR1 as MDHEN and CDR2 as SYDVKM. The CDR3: CASSLPRGRGNEKLFF. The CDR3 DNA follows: TGTGCCAGCAGTTTACCCCGTGGGAGGGGCAATGAAAAACTGTTTTTT.

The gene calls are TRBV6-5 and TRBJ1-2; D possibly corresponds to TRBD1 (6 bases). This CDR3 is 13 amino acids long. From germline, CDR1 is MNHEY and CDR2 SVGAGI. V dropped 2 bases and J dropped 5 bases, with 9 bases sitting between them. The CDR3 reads CASSYATGYGYTF. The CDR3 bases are TGTGCCAGCAGTTACGCGACAGGTTATGGCTACACCTTC.

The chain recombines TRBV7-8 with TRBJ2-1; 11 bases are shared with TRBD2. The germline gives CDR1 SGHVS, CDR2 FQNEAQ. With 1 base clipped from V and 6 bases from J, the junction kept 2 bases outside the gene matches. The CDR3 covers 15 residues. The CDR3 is CASSLDGTSGNEQFF. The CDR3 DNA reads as TGTGCCAGCAGCTTAGATGGGACTAGCGGCAATGAGCAGTTCTTC.

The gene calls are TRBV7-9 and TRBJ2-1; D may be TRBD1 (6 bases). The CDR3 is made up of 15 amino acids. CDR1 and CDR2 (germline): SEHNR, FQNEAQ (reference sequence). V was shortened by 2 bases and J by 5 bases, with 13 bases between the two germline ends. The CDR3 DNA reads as TGTGCCAGCAGCTTAATCTTAGGGGGTAACAATGAGCAGTTCTTC. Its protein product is CASSLILGGNNEQFF.

The CDR3 nucleotides read TGTGCCGGGGCGGGAAGCTCCTATAATTCACCCCTCCACTTT. Its translation is CAGAGSSYNSPLHF. This sequence joins TRBV6-1 and TRBJ1-6; D perhaps matches TRBD1 (5 bases). There are 14 residues in the CDR3. Trimming took 11 bases from V and 0 from J, leaving 11 bases between them. In germline, CDR1 is MNHNS, CDR2 SASEGT.